The 23 T cell receptor beta chains listed next were all sequenced from one sample in a study of CD8+ T cells in alopecia areata. Collected material from alopecia areata patients comprised lesional scalp punch biopsies and peripheral blood. Sequencing templates came from extracted RNA that was reverse transcribed into cDNA. Repertoires were generated with immunoSEQ multiplex PCR, while TCRdb's copy carries only in-frame clones and drops some. Found here are approximately 11,000 clones, roughly 57% of them singletons; the top ten hold 11% to 15%. Input material: skin. These receptors were taken from a human donor with alopecia areata.

This clone was counted between two and nine times. The genes are TRBV4-1 and TRBJ2-1; no definite D call. The CDR3 contains 15 residues. V dropped 10 bases and J dropped 0 bases, with 16 bases sitting between them. Germline V gene lookup returns CDR1 MGHRA and CDR2 YSYEKL. The CDR3 is CATRPTTSSYNEQFF. The DNA for the CDR3 is TGCGCCACCAGACCCACTACGTCCTCCTACAATGAGCAGTTCTTC.

By share of the sample, this clone is medium-sized (0.01 to 0.1%). The chain carries TRBV28 and TRBJ2-2; D is ambiguous. Trimming left V 7 bases short and J 4 bases short, with 7 bases between. The germline gives CDR1 MDHEN, CDR2 SYDVKM. CDR3 size: 12 residues. CDR3 in amino acids: CASTWGTGELFF. CDR3 DNA: TGTGCCAGCACTTGGGGCACCGGGGAGCTGTTTTTT.

This clone has more than one count but fewer than ten. This chain connects TRBV11-2 to TRBJ2-2; 9 positions agree with TRBD1. CDR1 is SGHAT and CDR2 is FQNNGV in the germline V gene. This CDR3 comprises 15 residues. Trimming at V came to 5 bases and at J to 7 bases, leaving 8 bases not matched to a gene. The DNA for the CDR3 is TGTGCCAGCAGCACGATACAGGGGGCCGGCGGGGAGCTGTTTTTT. It specifies CASSTIQGAGGELFF.

The sample holds one count of this clone. V and J are TRBV6-1 and TRBJ1-1; the match to TRBD1 covers 7 bases. CDR3 length: 14 residues. CDR1 MNHNS and CDR2 SASEGT come from the germline V gene. J lost 3 bases, V lost 7 bases, and 8 bases had no gene match. The CDR3 is CASTIQGRDTEAFF. In DNA form, the CDR3 reads TGTGCCAGCACAATACAGGGGAGGGACACTGAAGCTTTCTTT.

This rearrangement joins TRBV6-9 to TRBJ2-3; 12 bases are shared with TRBD2. CDR1 and CDR2 from the germline V gene are MNHGY and SVAAGI. The CDR3 spans 14 residues. With 6 bases clipped from V and 5 bases from J, the junction kept 3 bases outside the gene matches. The CDR3 DNA follows: TGTGCCAGCAGCTTGGGACTAGCGGGAGATACGCAGTATTTT. Encoded protein: CASSLGLAGDTQYF.

By share, this clone ranks as medium-sized (0.01 to 0.1%). The V call is TRBV2, the J call TRBJ1-3; D remains unclear. V lost 4 bases to trimming and J lost 0 bases, with 13 bases between them. There are 16 residues in the CDR3. CDR1 is SNHLY, CDR2 FYNNEI, per germline. CDR3 protein: CASSGFGGYSGNTIYF. In DNA form, the CDR3 reads TGTGCCAGCAGTGGTTTCGGCGGCTACTCTGGAAACACCATATATTTT.

The CDR3 DNA sequence: TGCGCCAGCAGTGTACTTCCGACGCGTGAGCAGTTCTTC. It is translated as CASSVLPTREQFF. The rearrangement joins TRBV10-2 to TRBJ2-1; D unclear. Between the trimmed V and J ends, which lost 4 bases and 9 bases, there was a span of 13 bases. The CDR3 runs to 13 residues. Germline V gene lookup returns CDR1 WSHSY and CDR2 SAAADI.

There are a few counts of this clone. The V and J genes are TRBV7-9 and TRBJ2-3, with D perhaps assigned TRBD1 or TRBD2 (7 bases each). V shed 5 bases and J shed 6 bases, with 18 bases lying between them. This CDR3 is built from 15 residues. In germline, CDR1 is SEHNR, CDR2 FQNEAQ (reference sequence). The CDR3: CASSTTGEGLDTQYF. The CDR3 nucleotides read TGTGCCAGCAGCACTACAGGGGAGGGTTTGGATACGCAGTATTTT.

The chain is built from TRBV6-9 and TRBJ2-2; D is unclear. This CDR3 region has 12 residues. Trimming shortened V by 2 bases and J by 6 bases, and 4 bases separated the two germline ends. The germline V gene has CDR1 MNHGY and CDR2 SVAAGI. CDR3 sequence: CASSYGSGELFF. CDR3 sequence (DNA): TGTGCCAGCAGTTATGGGTCCGGGGAGCTGTTTTTT.

This clone was recorded only once. The CDR3 nucleotides are TGTGCCAGCAGGAGGGGGTATAGGGACAATGAGCAGTTCTTC. This codes for CASRRGYRDNEQFF. This chain connects TRBV4-2 to TRBJ2-1, with D maybe TRBD1 (6 bases). This CDR3 is 14 amino acids long. Germline V gives CDR1 LGHNA, CDR2 YNFKEQ. V was cut by 6 bases and J by 5 bases, with 14 bases left in between.

V and J are TRBV27 and TRBJ2-3; D is undetermined. V lost 10 bases, J lost 0 bases, and 14 bases lay in between. The germline CDR1 and CDR2 sequences are MNHEY and SMNVEV (reference sequence). This CDR3 is built from 14 residues. DNA of the CDR3: TGTGCCATCAAGTCCGTTACTAGCACAGATACGCAGTATTTT. It yields the protein CAIKSVTSTDTQYF.

This clone appeared a single time. This chain joins TRBV9 and TRBJ2-5, with TRBD1 as a possible D gene (6 bases). Looked up from germline, CDR1 is SGDLS and CDR2 is YYNGEE. This CDR3 is built from 13 residues. V was clipped by 3 bases and J by 1 base, with 7 bases between them. The CDR3 here is CASSDRVQETQYF. In DNA, the CDR3 is TGTGCCAGCAGCGACAGGGTCCAAGAGACCCAGTACTTC.

The chain uses TRBV25-1 and TRBJ2-7, with TRBD1 matching over 8 bases. V lost 2 bases, J lost 2 bases, and 8 bases stayed unmatched. The CDR3 has 16 residues. CDR1 and CDR2 (germline): MGHDK, SYGVNS. Written as DNA, the CDR3 is TGTGCCAGCAGTGAACCGAAACAGGGGGTCCCCTACGAGCAGTACTTC. This sequence encodes CASSEPKQGVPYEQYF.

The genes are TRBV29-1 and TRBJ1-2; 9 nucleotides line up with TRBD1. V lost 7 bases, J lost 6 bases, and 3 bases stayed unmatched. The germline CDR1 and CDR2 sequences are SQVTM and ANQGSEA. The CDR3 contains 11 residues. The CDR3 DNA is TGCAGCGACAGACAGGGGGATGGCTACACCTTC. Protein: CSDRQGDGYTF.

V usage is TRBV4-3 and J usage is TRBJ2-2; D not resolved. The CDR3 contains 14 residues. The germline V gene encodes CDR1 LGHNA and CDR2 YSLEER. V lost 2 bases and J lost 4, with 8 bases in between. CDR3 residues: CASSQMEATGELFF. CDR3 DNA sequence: TGCGCCAGCAGCCAAATGGAAGCCACCGGGGAGCTGTTTTTT.

A few counts support this clone. This chain uses TRBV4-3 with TRBJ1-1, with D hard to call. The CDR3 has 15 amino acids. Germline values: CDR1 LGHNA, CDR2 YSLEER. V lost 0 bases and J 0 bases, leaving 8 bases between the germline ends. The CDR3 loop is CASSQEAGLNTEAFF. CDR3 nucleotides: TGCGCCAGCAGCCAAGAGGCAGGATTGAACACTGAAGCTTTCTTT.

This rearrangement joins TRBV5-6 to TRBJ2-2; D could derive from TRBD1 or TRBD2 (6 bases each). V dropped 6 bases and J dropped 4 bases, with 19 bases sitting between them. The CDR3 loop spans 16 amino acids. Germline V gene sequence: CDR1 SGHDT, CDR2 YYEEEE. CDR3 DNA sequence: TGTGCCAGCACCACGGGGCCGGGGGCAGGCACCGGGGAGCTGTTTTTT. Its protein product is CASTTGPGAGTGELFF.

This clone was seen a few times. The chain uses TRBV7-2 and TRBJ2-7; D is possibly TRBD2 (7 bases). The CDR3 is 14 residues long. V dropped 0 bases and J dropped 6 bases, with 12 bases sitting between them. Germline assignment: CDR1 SGHTA and CDR2 FQGNSA. CDR3 in amino acids: CASSLAGGPFEQYF. Here the CDR3 DNA reads TGTGCCAGCAGCTTAGCGGGGGGGCCTTTCGAGCAGTACTTC.

This clone was counted only a few times. This sequence joins TRBV7-9 and TRBJ2-1; the D gene is possibly TRBD1 (5 bases). The V gene's germline CDR1 is SEHNR and CDR2 FQNEAQ (reference sequence). This CDR3 has 12 amino acids. V was shortened by 8 bases and J by 7 bases, with 12 bases between the two germline ends. The CDR3 coding sequence is TGTGCCAGCGTGCAGGGAAGTAATGAGCAGTTCTTC. As protein: CASVQGSNEQFF.

This clone has only a few counts. The gene calls are TRBV7-6 and TRBJ2-7; D gene ambiguous. CDR1 is SGHVS and CDR2 is FNYEAQ in the germline V gene. This CDR3 contains 15 residues. Trimming took 5 bases from V and 3 from J, leaving 17 bases between them. CDR3 nucleotides: TGTGCCAGCAGCCCGACGGGTGGGCAGCACTACGAGCAGTACTTC. Its translation is CASSPTGGQHYEQYF.

The rearrangement uses TRBV29-1 and TRBJ2-3; D tentatively fits TRBD1 or TRBD2 (6 bases each). The germline gives CDR1 SQVTM, CDR2 ANQGSEA. The germline V and J ends were trimmed by 8 bases and 3 bases, with 18 bases remaining between them. CDR3 size: 14 residues. The CDR3 is CSRRVGGVTDTQYF. The CDR3 coding sequence is TGCAGCCGTAGGGTGGGGGGCGTAACAGATACGCAGTATTTT.

V gene TRBV19 combines with J gene TRBJ2-7; D gene uncertain. Looked up from germline, CDR1 is LNHDA and CDR2 is SQIVND (reference sequence). The CDR3 runs 14 residues. V gave up 1 base and J gave up 0 bases, with 7 bases separating them. The CDR3 reads CASSIAAYSYEQYF. The CDR3 DNA follows: TGTGCCAGTAGTATAGCAGCCTACTCCTACGAGCAGTACTTC.

This chain connects TRBV19 to TRBJ2-3, with D hard to call. Germline CDR1 LNHDA, CDR2 SQIVND (reference sequence). V was cut by 7 bases and J by 4 bases, with 9 bases left in between. The CDR3 has 12 residues. Written as DNA, the CDR3 is TGTGCCAGTAATTCTAGACCAGATACGCAGTATTTT. Protein sequence: CASNSRPDTQYF.